This T cell receptor beta chain was sequenced during a study of human T cells and chemical hapten exposure (dated by TCRdb to the early 2020s). About the full investigation: For sensitization, 2% DPC in acetone was applied to an approximately 2 cm by approximately 2 cm area of upper inner arm skin. Weekly therapeutic DPC doses were additionally applied to the scalp of patients throughout the roughly 23-week study period. Patch tests used Finn chambers with 0.01% DPC on the upper back, scored after 6 days by International Contact Dermatitis Research Group standards. Alopecia areata with under or over 50% scalp involvement, alopecia totalis and alopecia universalis were represented in the patient cohort, which was mostly female. Libraries were pooled for sequencing, and per-sample TCR yields varied mainly because of small differences in library volumes within the pool. In alopecia patients, the study followed how the peripheral blood TCR repertoire changed in vivo over primary and secondary sensitization to diphenylcyclopropenone (DPC), a hapten. Patient blood was sampled pre-sensitization (week 0) and at 2, 6 and about 24 weeks after DPC sensitization. Some 29 alopecia patients gave blood for TCR sequencing at one to four time points (pre-sensitization, 2, 6 and 24 weeks).

Receptor amplification or capture employed RACE. The sequencer was a NextSeq 500. During library preparation, unique molecular identifiers were attached to individual cDNA molecules so that TCRs could be counted in a quantitative, reproducible way. For every blood RNA sample, sequencing covered both the TCR alpha and TCR beta chains. As for how the authors treated the data: The median number of TCRs per sample was approximately 93,000, ranging from roughly 20,000 to 700,000. The Decombinator software suite was used to annotate V, J and CDR3 in the TCR reads. Every sample was subsampled to the same number of TCRs (28,000) for the PS versus PT1 abundance plots. Expanded TCRs were defined as absent before sensitization and observed at least eight times at the 2-week time point. TCRdb ran its own pipeline on the public reads, namely fastp trimming at Q25 and MiXCR clone calling, and kept in-frame beta chains. CDR3 protein sequences are deduplicated, and each keeps its most common genes and DNA. V and J calls and clone size were set by TCRdb, not the authors. The sample table lists 150,000 to 200,000 distinct CDR3 sequences, 24% of them with a count of one. Together, the top ten hold roughly 2.4% of the sample.

The V and J ends are trimmed by 2 bases and 4 bases, leaving 4 bases between them. From the cysteine through the phenylalanine, the CDR3 covers 12 amino acids. The read is trimmed to its CDR3 DNA, 36 bases read in frame from base 1. CDR1 and CDR2, looked up from the germline V gene, are MDHEN and SYDVKM. This clonotype was picked up many times. No antigen is known for it. No base-level quality is on record; no much larger clone is a single base apart. Study-level results and caveats: Repeated subsampling changed both the strength of the expansion versus patch-test correlation and the threshold at which that correlation became significant. Expanded TCRs formed significantly more large CDR3 similarity clusters than pre-sensitization or healthy control sets, consistent with antigen-driven responses. A positive correlation was found between the number of PT1 expanded TCRs and patch test score, with significance reached at thresholds 8, 16 and 32 but not 4. Because every patient had alopecia, a presumed autoimmune disease, the patients' immune response might differ from that of healthy individuals. DPC sensitization did not change how many TCRs were above 1 in 1000 frequency, and no evidence was found of alterations in global repertoire structure.

This specimen's time point label, interpreted: patch test 3, about 24 weeks after DPC sensitization. The treatment or condition label, as the study defines it: therapeutic diphenylcyclopropenone sensitization with weekly scalp DPC. At each patch-test visit, blood was drawn before the patch test was applied. Patients were eligible if aged 18 to 70, diagnosed with alopecia and judged suitable for DPC therapy, and pregnant patients were excluded. Total RNA was extracted from unfractionated whole blood collected in Tempus Blood RNA tubes. The chain is encoded by TRBV28 joined to TRBJ2-3; the D gene remains uncertain. This clonotype was sampled from a woman aged 35 to 49 with alopecia areata. Some clones in this sample may be carry-over from other donors' samples. Sequenced material: whole blood, taken in connection with sensitization to the hapten diphenylcyclopropenone (DPC). The nucleotides are TGTGCCAGCAGTTTAACCCCAGATACGCAGTATTTT. The resulting protein is CASSLTPDTQYF.